Listed below are T cell receptor beta chains from one sample, sequenced in a study of T-cell memory formation after mild COVID-19. TCRdb reprocessed the 5' RACE reads via MiXCR and lists one record per CDR3 protein. This sample has some 310,000 distinct CDR3 sequences, with more than 20% found just once. The specimen was PBMCs or a T cell subset sorted from them (not recorded which). All receptors derive from a young man who had mild COVID-19 (a few samples of this study predate the infection). Cell type and time point are not known. CDR3s include the opening cysteine and the closing phenylalanine or tryptophan.

j_call: TRBJ1-1
v_call: TRBV6-6
cdr3_aa: CASSYGTGGLWRGEAFF

j_call: TRBJ2-2
v_call: TRBV6-5
cdr3_aa: CASSGWRDRGVGELFF

j_call: TRBJ2-3
v_call: TRBV29-1
cdr3_aa: CSADADRTDTDTQYF

j_call: TRBJ2-1
v_call: TRBV3-1
cdr3_aa: CASSQDWLASGGYNEQFF

j_call: TRBJ2-3
v_call: TRBV7-9
cdr3_aa: CASSYRQGTDTQYF

j_call: TRBJ1-1
v_call: TRBV14
cdr3_aa: CASSQLQGYGTEAFF

j_call: TRBJ1-1
v_call: TRBV12-3/TRBV12-4
cdr3_aa: CASSSQWNTEAFF

j_call: TRBJ1-1
v_call: TRBV11-2
cdr3_aa: CASSLVSSTTEAFF

j_call: TRBJ2-6
v_call: TRBV6-5
cdr3_aa: CASGIGGAGANVLTF

j_call: TRBJ2-3
v_call: TRBV2
cdr3_aa: CASSDHYTDTQYF

j_call: TRBJ2-7
v_call: TRBV4-2
cdr3_aa: CASSHLGTSGYEQYF

j_call: TRBJ2-2
v_call: TRBV29-1
cdr3_aa: CSASSTGTKNTGELFF

j_call: TRBJ2-3
v_call: TRBV5-1
cdr3_aa: CASSQSRDTQYF

j_call: TRBJ1-1
v_call: TRBV4-3
cdr3_aa: CASSRVMNTEAFF

j_call: TRBJ1-3
v_call: TRBV7-2
cdr3_aa: CASSLAVRGALSGNTIYF

j_call: TRBJ1-2
v_call: TRBV24-1
cdr3_aa: CATRDPGYGYTF

j_call: TRBJ2-5
v_call: TRBV7-9
cdr3_aa: CASILAGEETQYF

j_call: TRBJ1-6
v_call: TRBV6-2/TRBV6-3
cdr3_aa: CASSYFPAGSPLHF

j_call: TRBJ2-5
v_call: TRBV7-9
cdr3_aa: CASSPPLGLAGDQETQYF

j_call: TRBJ1-1
v_call: TRBV12-3/TRBV12-4
cdr3_aa: CASSLVESTEAFF

j_call: TRBJ2-2
v_call: TRBV12-3/TRBV12-4
cdr3_aa: CASTPREAARGELFF

j_call: TRBJ2-3
v_call: TRBV7-9
cdr3_aa: CASSLAPRDPDTQYF

j_call: TRBJ2-3
v_call: TRBV4-2
cdr3_aa: CASSHPSGGYTDTQYF

j_call: TRBJ1-2
v_call: TRBV5-6
cdr3_aa: CASSEGFGYTF

j_call: TRBJ1-2
v_call: TRBV2
cdr3_aa: CASTLDRVNYGYTF

j_call: TRBJ2-7
v_call: TRBV6-5
cdr3_aa: CASSRPGQIYEQYF

j_call: TRBJ1-2
v_call: TRBV15
cdr3_aa: CATSRTYADYGYTF

j_call: TRBJ2-1
v_call: TRBV5-4
cdr3_aa: CASSLDELNEQFF

j_call: TRBJ2-1
v_call: TRBV5-1
cdr3_aa: CASSYDWDRGQNEQFF

j_call: TRBJ1-5
v_call: TRBV10-3
cdr3_aa: CAIGQYNQPQHF

j_call: TRBJ2-3
v_call: TRBV7-2
cdr3_aa: CASRLTGGEPTRTDTQYF

j_call: TRBJ2-1
v_call: TRBV7-6
cdr3_aa: CASSLRGQGANEQFF

j_call: TRBJ2-2
v_call: TRBV5-1
cdr3_aa: CASSLEVPGQGNTGELFF

j_call: TRBJ1-4
v_call: TRBV15
cdr3_aa: CATSRVSGAGEKLFF

j_call: TRBJ1-1
v_call: TRBV5-1
cdr3_aa: CASSLEPVSEAFF

j_call: TRBJ2-3
v_call: TRBV5-1
cdr3_aa: CASSLFPSGGTDTQYF

j_call: TRBJ2-1
v_call: TRBV7-3
cdr3_aa: CASSPAGTGFNEQFF

j_call: TRBJ2-7
v_call: TRBV12-3/TRBV12-4
cdr3_aa: CASSITGDEQYF

j_call: TRBJ2-7
v_call: TRBV6-5
cdr3_aa: CASSPGINSGSYEQYF

j_call: TRBJ2-5
v_call: TRBV5-1
cdr3_aa: CASTTSGEPETQYF

j_call: TRBJ2-3
v_call: TRBV5-1
cdr3_aa: CASSLESDTQYF

j_call: TRBJ1-1
v_call: TRBV7-3
cdr3_aa: CASSLRAGGSAEAFF